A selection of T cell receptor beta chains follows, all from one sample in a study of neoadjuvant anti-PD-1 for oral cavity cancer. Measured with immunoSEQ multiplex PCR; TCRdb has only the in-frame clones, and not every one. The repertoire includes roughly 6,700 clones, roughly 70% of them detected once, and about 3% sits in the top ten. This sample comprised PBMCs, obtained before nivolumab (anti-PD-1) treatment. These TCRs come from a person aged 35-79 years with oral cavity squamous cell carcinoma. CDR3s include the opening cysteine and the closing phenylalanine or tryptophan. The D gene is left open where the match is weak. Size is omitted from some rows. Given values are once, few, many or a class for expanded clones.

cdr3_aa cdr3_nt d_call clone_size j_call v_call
CASSVATGGGGDTQYF TGTGCCAGCAGCGTAGCTACAGGCGGGGGGGGAGATACGCAGTATTTT TRBD2 - TRBJ2-3 TRBV9
CAISESSGNTIYF TGTGCCATCAGTGAGTCCTCAGGAAACACCATATATTTT - few TRBJ1-3 TRBV10-3
CASSLVWGEAFF TGTGCCAGCAGCTTAGTCTGGGGGGAAGCTTTCTTT - few TRBJ1-1 TRBV7-9
CASGGASTDTQYF TGTGCCAGCGGGGGGGCGAGCACAGATACGCAGTATTTT - - TRBJ2-3 TRBV6-1
CARGEGTRTNYGYTF TGTGCCAGGGGGGAGGGCACACGCACTAACTATGGCTACACCTTC - few TRBJ1-2 TRBV21-1
CASRQGYNMNTEAFF TGCGCCAGCAGACAGGGATATAACATGAACACTGAAGCTTTCTTT - - TRBJ1-1 TRBV5-1
CASSTNPGSYEQYF TGTGCCAGCAGTACAAACCCAGGAAGTTACGAGCAGTACTTC - - TRBJ2-7 TRBV6-1
CASSPQGLSTDTQYF TGCGCCAGCAGCCCACAGGGCCTGAGCACAGATACGCAGTATTTT - - TRBJ2-3 TRBV5-1
CASSPGQGARWGTEAFF TGCGCCAGCAGCCCTGGACAGGGGGCGCGTTGGGGCACTGAAGCTTTCTTT TRBD1 - TRBJ1-1 TRBV5-1
CASRRTLGIEQYF TGTGCCAGCAGGAGGACACTAGGCATCGAGCAGTACTTC - - TRBJ2-7 TRBV6-1
CASSWTGSQEQYF TGTGCCAGCAGTTGGACAGGGAGTCAGGAGCAGTACTTC TRBD1 - TRBJ2-7 TRBV6-5
CASSPGNSNQPQHF TGTGCCAGCAGTCCCGGTAATAGCAATCAGCCCCAGCATTTT - few TRBJ1-5 TRBV27
CASSLGGPNTGELFF TGTGCCAGCAGCTTAGGGGGGCCGAACACCGGGGAGCTGTTTTTT - - TRBJ2-2 TRBV7-2
CASRRRIQETQYF TGTGCCAGCCGGAGACGGATCCAAGAGACCCAGTACTTC - - TRBJ2-5 TRBV6-1
CAWSYVATSKGEQYF TGTGCCTGGAGTTATGTAGCTACCTCTAAGGGCGAGCAGTACTTC - - TRBJ2-7 TRBV30
CASSSLGQAGGYTF TGTGCCAGTAGTTCCCTTGGACAGGCCGGTGGCTACACCTTC TRBD1 few TRBJ1-2 TRBV19
CAWSPTLKGGEAFF TGTGCCTGGAGTCCGACACTTAAAGGGGGGGAAGCTTTCTTT - - TRBJ1-1 TRBV30
CASSTVGSAYEQYF TGTGCCAGCTCTACCGTAGGGTCCGCCTACGAGCAGTACTTC - - TRBJ2-7 TRBV18
CASSSFNSRNNSPLHF TGTGCCAGCAGCTCCTTCAACTCTCGCAATAATTCACCCCTCCACTTT - - TRBJ1-6 TRBV11-2
CASSLVGEQETQYF TGCGCCAGCAGCTTGGTGGGGGAACAAGAGACCCAGTACTTC - - TRBJ2-5 TRBV5-1
CASSFYPGTVSYEQYF TGTGCCAGCAGCTTTTACCCTGGGACAGTCTCCTACGAGCAGTACTTC TRBD1 once TRBJ2-7 TRBV28
CASSPGTDGETQYF TGTGCCAGCAGTCCAGGGACGGACGGAGAGACCCAGTACTTC - - TRBJ2-5 TRBV27
CASSQGEGGTGKLFF TGTGCCAGCAGCCAAGGGGAGGGAGGGACAGGAAAACTGTTTTTT TRBD1 - TRBJ1-4 TRBV14
CASSYFAGNPYNEQFF TGTGCCAGCAGCTACTTTGCAGGGAATCCCTACAATGAGCAGTTCTTC - - TRBJ2-1 TRBV7-2